This entry lists 14 T cell receptor beta chains sequenced from one sample in a study of blood T cell repertoires in COVID-19. The method was immunoSEQ multiplex PCR; TCRdb's version includes in-frame clones alone and lacks a portion of them. The profile covers 250,000 or so clones, with almost 85% appearing a single time and 4% taken by the ten largest. Sequencing input: peripheral blood. The receptors shown here come from a man aged 45-60 years with acute or convalescent COVID-19.

The chain couples TRBV12-3 or TRBV12-4 to TRBJ1-2, with D unresolved. This CDR3 is 12 amino acids long. Trimming pared 7 bases from V and 2 bases from J, leaving 8 bases between. CDR3 sequence (DNA): TGTGCCAGCAATCAGAACAACTATGGCTACACCTTC. This encodes CASNQNNYGYTF.

This chain connects TRBV19 to TRBJ1-6; D remains unclear. The CDR3 has 18 residues. V lost 1 base and J 9 bases, leaving 22 bases between the germline ends. Germline-derived CDR1 and CDR2 are LNHDA and SQIVND (reference sequence). Here the CDR3 DNA reads TGTGCCAGTAGTATAGGCGTGAGAGAAGTCGTATCCGGTTCACCCCTCCACTTT. This encodes CASSIGVREVVSGSPLHF.

V usage is TRBV5-1 and J usage is TRBJ2-7; 8 bases match TRBD2. V trimming: 0 bases; J trimming: 2 bases; junction bases outside the gene matches: 7. CDR3 length: 16 amino acids. CDR1 and CDR2 from the germline V gene are SGHRS and YFSETQ. CDR3 coding DNA: TGCGCCAGCAGCTTGGGGGAGCTCGGGAGGGCCTACGAGCAGTACTTC. Residues: CASSLGELGRAYEQYF.

This chain joins TRBV3-1 (or the pseudogene TRBV3-2) and TRBJ2-7; 11 nucleotides align to TRBD2. This CDR3 has 15 residues. Germline trimming cut 4 bases from V and 2 bases from J; bases unmatched to any gene: 4. The germline CDR1 and CDR2 sequences are LGHDT and YNNKEL (reference sequence). The CDR3 loop reads CASSPLAGEAYEQYF. CDR3 nucleotides: TGTGCCAGCAGCCCACTAGCGGGGGAAGCCTACGAGCAGTACTTC.

This rearrangement joins TRBV5-1 to TRBJ2-7, with D perhaps matching TRBD2 (7 bases). The CDR3 sequence is 13 residues long. V was cut by 6 bases and J by 7 bases, with 17 bases left in between. Germline CDR1 and CDR2: SGHRS and YFSETQ. CDR3 nucleotide sequence: TGCGCCAGCAAGGGGGAGCGGGATAGAGAGCAGTACTTC. It codes for CASKGERDREQYF.

The CDR3 is CASSEAPGGWGTEAFF. CDR3 DNA: TGTGCCAGCAGTGAAGCTCCAGGGGGTTGGGGAACTGAAGCTTTCTTT. The V and J genes are TRBV6-1 and TRBJ1-1; TRBD1 agrees at 7 bases. The germline gives CDR1 MNHNS, CDR2 SASEGT. Trimming cost V 0 bases and J 5 bases; bases outside gene matches: 9. This CDR3 has 16 residues.

The chain combines TRBV5-4 with TRBJ2-1; 7 positions match TRBD2. Losses at the gene ends were 2 bases for V and 4 bases for J; bases not matched to a gene: 6. There are 15 residues in the CDR3. CDR1 and CDR2 from the germline V gene are SGHNT and YYREEE (reference sequence). The chain's CDR3 is CASSLSGDGYNEQFF. The CDR3 DNA sequence: TGTGCCAGCAGCTTAAGCGGGGACGGTTACAATGAGCAGTTCTTC.

The chain recombines TRBV7-9 with TRBJ2-1; the match to TRBD2 covers 15 bases. The CDR3 sequence is 16 residues long. Germline trimming cut 5 bases from V and 7 bases from J; bases unmatched to any gene: 6. Germline values: CDR1 SEHNR, CDR2 FQNEAQ (reference sequence). CDR3 sequence reads: CASSLWTSGRANEQFF. CDR3 in DNA: TGTGCCAGCAGCCTCTGGACTAGCGGGAGGGCAAATGAGCAGTTCTTC. The variable domain in full, with the rest retrieved from reference TRBV7-9 and TRBJ2-1, is DTGVSQNPRHKITKRGQNVTFRCDPISEHNRLYWYRQTLGQGPEFLTYFQNEAQLEKSRLLSDRFSAERPKGSFSTLEIQRTEQGDSAMYLCASSLWTSGRANEQFFGPGTRLTVL.

The chain has TRBV7-3 and TRBJ2-2; 8 positions match TRBD2. The ends lost 0 bases at V and 6 bases at J; junction bases unmatched: 0. The CDR3 is 14 amino acids. Germline loops: CDR1 SGHTA, CDR2 FQGTGA. The CDR3: CASSLTTSAGELFF. DNA of the CDR3: TGTGCCAGCAGCTTAACGACTAGCGCCGGGGAGCTGTTTTTT.

The rearrangement joins TRBV28 to TRBJ1-1, with TRBD1 matching over 9 bases. The junction had 7 bases not matched to a gene; V was cut back by 3 bases and J by 8 bases. This CDR3 has 14 residues. Germline V lookup: CDR1 MDHEN, CDR2 SYDVKM. The CDR3 is CASSFRDRAKEAFF. The CDR3 coding sequence is TGTGCCAGCAGTTTCCGGGACAGGGCTAAAGAAGCTTTCTTT.

J is TRBJ1-2 and V is TRBV19; TRBD1 is a possible D gene (5 bases). CDR1 and CDR2 from the germline V gene are LNHDA and SQIVND (reference sequence). With 5 bases removed from V and 8 bases from J, the gap between germline ends came to 21 bases. The CDR3 has 15 residues. The CDR3 DNA reads as TGTGCCAGTAGTCCCAGGGACTCGGGGCAATACGGCTACACCTTC. This sequence encodes CASSPRDSGQYGYTF.

V and J are TRBV25-1 and TRBJ2-2, with unresolved D. Between the trimmed V and J ends, which lost 6 bases and 6 bases, there was a span of 5 bases. The CDR3 length is 11 residues. CDR1 is MGHDK, CDR2 SYGVNS, per germline. The CDR3 region is CASRRSGELFF. The CDR3 DNA reads TGTGCCAGCAGGAGGTCCGGGGAGCTGTTTTTT.

This clone was counted only a few times. This chain links TRBV27 with TRBJ2-1, with 8 bases that match TRBD2. Germline CDR1 MNHEY, CDR2 SMNVEV (reference sequence). Trimming at V came to 4 bases and at J to 8 bases, leaving 4 bases not matched to a gene. The CDR3 extends over 13 amino acids. The CDR3 loop reads CASSSLAGYEQFF. In DNA, the CDR3 is TGTGCCAGCAGTTCCCTAGCGGGCTATGAGCAGTTCTTC.

This clone has a single count. This chain joins TRBV10-3 and TRBJ2-1; 14 nucleotides match TRBD2. The CDR3 is made up of 18 amino acids. V lost 5 bases and J lost 9; bases outside the gene matches: 15. The germline V gene has CDR1 ENHRY and CDR2 SYGVKD. The DNA for the CDR3 is TGTGCCATCAGTCAGAAGACTAGCGGGGGGGGCGTCACCGGTGAGCAGTTCTTC. Amino acid sequence: CAISQKTSGGGVTGEQFF.